The sequence of this T cell receptor (beta chain) was determined in a study of shared clonotypes between healthy human individuals. General study findings and limits: Generation probabilities of non-shared clonotypes were lower (relative to those shared by all four donors).

Replicate PCRs run on sorted subsets employed 200 ng DNA, 30,000 to 35,000 T cell genomes. Clones were sequenced by immunoSEQ multiplex PCR, and TCRdb holds only the in-frame ones, with some missing. The sample lists approximately 100,000 clones; around 64% were seen once. The CDR3 is 14 amino acids. Germline loops: CDR1 MNHNS, CDR2 SASEGT. V shed 8 bases and J 3 bases; nucleotides not matched to a gene: 10. A note on this clone: Its target is unknown.

This sequence joins TRBV6-1 and TRBJ2-7; 7 positions agree with TRBD1. The receptor was derived from a woman aged 25 to 39 in good health. The sequenced sample consisted of memory CD8+ T cells sorted from blood. The subset was: CD45RO+ cells pooled with CCR7-negative TemRA cells. The CDR3 region has the DNA TGTGCCAGCCAGTTTTCTGACAGGGTCTACGAGCAGTACTTC. The encoded protein is CASQFSDRVYEQYF.